This TCR beta chain was sequenced in a study of T-cell memory formation after mild COVID-19 (dated by TCRdb to the early 2020s). Turning to the overall study: TCR sequence clusters from the two donors were found to be largely donor specific. Longitudinal TCRalpha and TCRbeta repertoire sequencing tracked T-cell clones expanding and contracting after mild COVID-19 in a couple of donors. The cohort comprised two young, previously healthy adult volunteers, one female and one male. What the work shows at the level of the full study, not this receptor alone: Clones contracting from day 15 to 85 had balanced CD4/CD8 phenotypes, while a second wave expanding from day 15 to 37 was biased towards CD4+. Contracting CD4+ clones were located mainly in the CM and EM memory subsets, whereas CD8+ clones were found to be enriched in EMRA. Some responding clones were detected in pre-infection memory, suggesting pre-existing cross-reactive memory T cells joined the SARS-CoV-2 response. Whether the second-wave clones peaking on day 37 were SARS-CoV-2 specific was not confirmed. Only a couple of mild cases were covered by the study, and larger cohorts that include severe cases with pre-infection samples were considered necessary.

From the cysteine up to the phenylalanine, the CDR3 has a length of 15 residues. Of all the DNA, just the CDR3 is kept, 45 bases in frame from base 1. Cut back by 0 bases and 0 bases, the V and J ends lie 8 bases apart. Looking up the germline V gene yields CDR1 LGHNA and CDR2 YNFKEQ. This clonotype showed up just a few times. No antigen is known for it. Base qualities are not provided; no much larger clone lies one nucleotide away. PBMCs were isolated by Ficoll-Paque density gradient centrifugation. This sample was sequenced with an Illumina NovaSeq 6000. Using 5'RACE with constant-segment primers, TCRalpha and TCRbeta cDNA libraries were constructed, with sample barcodes and unique molecular identifiers added in the process. Trizol reagent was used to extract RNA from every sample. Amplification of the libraries took two PCR steps, and the second step added a second sample barcode plus Illumina TruSeq adapters. Libraries were sequenced on an Illumina NovaSeq with 2 x 150 bp paired-end reads. On the authors' methods: Reads were demultiplexed and collapsed into UMI-guided consensus sequences with migec v1.2.7. With mixcr v2.1.11, UMI consensuses were aligned to TRA and TRB V and J templates and assembled into clonotypes. Clonotypes were classified as expanded or contracted when called significant by both edgeR and NoisET, with noise models trained on biological replicates. For edgeR calls, the cutoffs were a false discovery rate-adjusted p below 0.01 and a log2 fold-change threshold of 1. As an exploratory analysis of dynamics, max-normalized trajectories of the 1000 most abundant clonotypes were examined with PCA combined with hierarchical clustering. Separately sequenced CD4+ and CD8+ repertoires were used to assign the CD4 or CD8 phenotype of responding clones. TCRdb ran its own pipeline on the public reads, namely fastp trimming at Q25 and MiXCR clone calling, and kept in-frame beta chains. Each record represents a unique CDR3 protein, reported with the most common genes and DNA among its rows. The V and J calls here are based on TCRdb, not the publication. The sample table lists some 300,000 distinct CDR3 sequences, 20% of them with a count of one. 21% of the sample rests with the top ten.

The sequence was obtained from a man between 18 and 35 years old who had mild COVID-19 (a few samples of this study predate the infection). The sample titles of this study are shuffled in the database, so cell type and time point are left out; the donor was told from shared clones. Material: PBMCs or a T cell subset sorted from them (not recorded which). In this chain, TRBV4-2 is recombined with TRBJ1-1, with no D gene named confidently. The CDR3 in this case is CASSQEAPMNTEAFF. The DNA sequence follows: TGTGCCAGCAGCCAAGAGGCTCCCATGAACACTGAAGCTTTCTTT.